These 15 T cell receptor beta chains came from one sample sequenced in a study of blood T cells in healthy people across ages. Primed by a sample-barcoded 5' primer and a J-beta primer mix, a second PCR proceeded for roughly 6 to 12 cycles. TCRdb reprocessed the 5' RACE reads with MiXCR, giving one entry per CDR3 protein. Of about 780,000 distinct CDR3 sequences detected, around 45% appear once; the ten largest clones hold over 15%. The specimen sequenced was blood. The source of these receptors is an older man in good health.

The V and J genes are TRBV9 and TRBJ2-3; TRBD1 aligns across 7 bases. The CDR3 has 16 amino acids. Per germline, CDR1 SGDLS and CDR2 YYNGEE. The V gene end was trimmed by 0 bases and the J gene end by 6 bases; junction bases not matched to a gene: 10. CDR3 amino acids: CASSVGDSPGMDTQYF. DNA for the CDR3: TGTGCCAGCAGCGTAGGGGACAGCCCAGGAATGGATACGCAGTATTTT.

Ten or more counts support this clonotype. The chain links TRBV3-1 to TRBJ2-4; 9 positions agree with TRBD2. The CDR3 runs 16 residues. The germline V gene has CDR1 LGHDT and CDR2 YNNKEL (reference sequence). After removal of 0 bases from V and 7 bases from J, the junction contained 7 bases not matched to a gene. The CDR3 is CASSQEAGGPGNIQYF. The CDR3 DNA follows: TGTGCCAGCAGCCAAGAGGCGGGAGGGCCGGGTAACATTCAGTACTTC.

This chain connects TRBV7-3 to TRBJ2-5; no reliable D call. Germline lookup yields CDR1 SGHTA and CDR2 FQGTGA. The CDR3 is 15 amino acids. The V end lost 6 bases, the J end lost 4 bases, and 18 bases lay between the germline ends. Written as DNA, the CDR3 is TGTGCCAGCAGTCATAATGGCGGTAGTGGAGAGACCCAGTACTTC. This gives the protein CASSHNGGSGETQYF.

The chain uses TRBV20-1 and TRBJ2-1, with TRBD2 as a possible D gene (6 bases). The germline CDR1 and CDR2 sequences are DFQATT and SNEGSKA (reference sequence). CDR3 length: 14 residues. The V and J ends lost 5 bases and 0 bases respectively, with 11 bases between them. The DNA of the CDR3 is TGCAGTGCTGCCGGGAGAACCTCCTACAATGAGCAGTTCTTC. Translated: CSAAGRTSYNEQFF.

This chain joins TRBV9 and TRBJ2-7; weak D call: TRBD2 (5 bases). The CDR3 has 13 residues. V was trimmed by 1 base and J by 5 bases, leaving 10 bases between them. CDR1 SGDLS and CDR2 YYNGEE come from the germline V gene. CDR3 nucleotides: TGTGCCAGCAGCGTATTTGGAGGCGACGAGCAGTACTTC. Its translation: CASSVFGGDEQYF.

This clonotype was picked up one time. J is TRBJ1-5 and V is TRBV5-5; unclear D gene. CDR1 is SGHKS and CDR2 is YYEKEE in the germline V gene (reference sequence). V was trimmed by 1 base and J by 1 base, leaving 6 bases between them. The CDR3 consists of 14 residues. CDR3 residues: CASSLYLSNQPQHF. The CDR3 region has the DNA TGTGCCAGCAGCTTGTATCTGAGCAATCAGCCCCAGCATTTT.

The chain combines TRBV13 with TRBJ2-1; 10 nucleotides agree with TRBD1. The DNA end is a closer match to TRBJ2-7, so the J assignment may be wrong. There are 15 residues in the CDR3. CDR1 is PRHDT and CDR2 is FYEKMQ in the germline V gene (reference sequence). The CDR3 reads CASSTGTGVYNEQYF. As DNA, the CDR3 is TGTGCCAGCAGCACCGGGACAGGGGTCTACAATGAGCAGTACTTC.

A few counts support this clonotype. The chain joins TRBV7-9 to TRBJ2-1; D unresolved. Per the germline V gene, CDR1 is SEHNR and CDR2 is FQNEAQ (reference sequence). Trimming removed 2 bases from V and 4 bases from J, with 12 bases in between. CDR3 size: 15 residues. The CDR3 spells CASSLHGGTYNEQFF. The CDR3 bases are TGTGCCAGCAGCTTACACGGCGGTACTTACAATGAGCAGTTCTTC. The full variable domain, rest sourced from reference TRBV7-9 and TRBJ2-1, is DTGVSQNPRHKITKRGQNVTFRCDPISEHNRLYWYRQTLGQGPEFLTYFQNEAQLEKSRLLSDRFSAERPKGSFSTLEIQRTEQGDSAMYLCASSLHGGTYNEQFFGPGTRLTVL.

The CDR3 loop is CSAKVSGSYNEQFF. Here the CDR3 DNA reads TGCAGTGCTAAAGTTAGCGGTTCCTACAATGAGCAGTTCTTC. The chain recombines TRBV20-1 with TRBJ2-1; D perhaps matches TRBD2 (6 bases). Trimming removed 4 bases from V and 1 base from J, with 11 bases in between. The germline V gene encodes CDR1 DFQATT and CDR2 SNEGSKA (reference sequence). This CDR3 is built from 14 residues.

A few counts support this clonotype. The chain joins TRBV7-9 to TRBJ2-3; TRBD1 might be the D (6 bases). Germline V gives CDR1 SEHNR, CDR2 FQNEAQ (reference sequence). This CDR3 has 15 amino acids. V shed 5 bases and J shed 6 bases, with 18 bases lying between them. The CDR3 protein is CASSLHRERVDTQYF. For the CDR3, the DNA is TGTGCCAGCAGCCTACACAGGGAGAGGGTGGATACGCAGTATTTT.

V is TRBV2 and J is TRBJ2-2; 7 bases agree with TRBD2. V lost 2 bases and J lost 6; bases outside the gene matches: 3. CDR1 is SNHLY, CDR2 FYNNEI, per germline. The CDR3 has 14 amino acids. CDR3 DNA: TGTGCCAGCAGTGAAAGCGGGGTTCCCGGGGAGCTGTTTTTT. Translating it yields CASSESGVPGELFF.

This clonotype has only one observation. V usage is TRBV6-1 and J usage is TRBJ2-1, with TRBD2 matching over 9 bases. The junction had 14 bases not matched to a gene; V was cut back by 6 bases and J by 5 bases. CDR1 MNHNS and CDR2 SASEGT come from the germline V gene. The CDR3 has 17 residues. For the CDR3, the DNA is TGTGCCAGCAGCATCAACCCCGTACAGCGGGGGGACAATGAGCAGTTCTTC. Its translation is CASSINPVQRGDNEQFF.

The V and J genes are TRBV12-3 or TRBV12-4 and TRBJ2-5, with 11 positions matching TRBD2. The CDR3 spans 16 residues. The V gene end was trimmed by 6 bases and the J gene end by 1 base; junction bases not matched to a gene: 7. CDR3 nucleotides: TGTGCCAGCAGCTTCACTAGCGGGAGTCTCCAAGAGACCCAGTACTTC. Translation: CASSFTSGSLQETQYF.

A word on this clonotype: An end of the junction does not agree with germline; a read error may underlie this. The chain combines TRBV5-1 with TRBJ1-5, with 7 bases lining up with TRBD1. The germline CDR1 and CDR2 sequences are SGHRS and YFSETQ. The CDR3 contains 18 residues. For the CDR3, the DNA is TGCGCCAGCAGCCCGGGTCCCGGGGGACAGACTATCAATCATCCCCAGCATTTT. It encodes CASSPGPGGQTINHPQHF.

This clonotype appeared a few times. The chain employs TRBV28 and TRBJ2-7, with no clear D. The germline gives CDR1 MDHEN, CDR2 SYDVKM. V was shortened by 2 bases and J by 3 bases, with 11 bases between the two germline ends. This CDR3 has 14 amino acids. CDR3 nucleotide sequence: TGTGCCAGCAGTTTAAATTCGGTCCTCTACGAGCAGTACTTC. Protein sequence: CASSLNSVLYEQYF.